This T cell receptor (beta chain) was found in a study of control samples from healthy donors and cancer patients (dated by TCRdb to about 2020). Libraries were constructed by the immunoSEQ multiplex PCR assay. In its TCRdb copy, this immuneACCESS table keeps in-frame sequences only and misses some clones. Where compared with another copy, unresolved V genes explain less than half of these, and the others have no known cause. The sample includes 150,000 to 200,000 clones, with over 85% observed a single time. About 11% of the sample comes from the top ten. With regard to this clone: Its cognate antigen has yet to be identified. A junction boundary mismatches the germline segment, possibly from a read error.

Sequencing was done on a sample of blood. This receptor was taken from a man between 25 and 39 years old in good health.

At the DNA level, the sequence is TGTGCCAGTATAGGTAGGACCGCGAAGACCGGGGAGCTGTTTTTT. Translated, it reads CASIGRTAKTGELFF. This chain joins TRBV19 to TRBJ2-2, with the D gene call left open. The germline V gene (reference sequence) sets CDR1 to LNHDA and CDR2 to SQIVND. The CDR3 sequence holds 15 residues, the cysteine and phenylalanine included. Just the 45-base CDR3 DNA is kept, in frame starting at base 1.